This T cell receptor beta chain originates from a study of a mutant IDH1 vaccine in newly diagnosed glioma. Study details: Most patients had received both radiotherapy and temozolomide, the prior options being radiotherapy, temozolomide, or both. Study observations and caveats: Most patients, roughly 92%, showed vaccine-induced immune responses.

From germline, CDR1 is LNHDA and CDR2 SQIVND (reference sequence). Deletions cut 3 bases from V and 4 bases from J, with 12 bases between. The CDR3 spans 14 residues. TCRdb keeps only in-frame clones here, not all; method: immunoSEQ multiplex PCR. This table holds approximately 30,000 clones, about 93% found once. Time point defined: week 47, end of study. Every vaccine dose comprised 300 ug of mutant IDH1 20-mer peptide plus topical imiquimod. In the case of this clone: The antigen is undetermined.

The sequences come from PBMCs, collected from a glioma patient whose treatment included an IDH1 peptide vaccine. This clonotype originated in a woman aged 40-49 years with glioma. The chain joins TRBV19 to TRBJ1-1, with D maybe TRBD1 (5 bases). CDR3 bases: TGTGCCAGTAGTATCGGCAGGGCGAGCACTGAAGCTTTCTTT. Its protein is CASSIGRASTEAFF.